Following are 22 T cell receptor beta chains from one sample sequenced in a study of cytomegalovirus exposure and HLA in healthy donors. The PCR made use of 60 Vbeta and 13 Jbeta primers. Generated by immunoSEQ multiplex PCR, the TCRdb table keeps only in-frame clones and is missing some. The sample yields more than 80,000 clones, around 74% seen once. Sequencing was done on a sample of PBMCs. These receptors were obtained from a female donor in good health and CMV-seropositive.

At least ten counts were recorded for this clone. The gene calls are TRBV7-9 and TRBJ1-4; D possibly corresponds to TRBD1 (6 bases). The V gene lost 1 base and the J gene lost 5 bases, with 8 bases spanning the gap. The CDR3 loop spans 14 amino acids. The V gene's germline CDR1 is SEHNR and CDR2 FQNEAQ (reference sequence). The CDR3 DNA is TGTGCCAGCAGCTTAGGACAGGTCAATGAAAAACTGTTTTTT. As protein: CASSLGQVNEKLFF. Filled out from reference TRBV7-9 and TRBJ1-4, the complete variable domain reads DTGVSQNPRHKITKRGQNVTFRCDPISEHNRLYWYRQTLGQGPEFLTYFQNEAQLEKSRLLSDRFSAERPKGSFSTLEIQRTEQGDSAMYLCASSLGQVNEKLFFGSGTQLSVL.

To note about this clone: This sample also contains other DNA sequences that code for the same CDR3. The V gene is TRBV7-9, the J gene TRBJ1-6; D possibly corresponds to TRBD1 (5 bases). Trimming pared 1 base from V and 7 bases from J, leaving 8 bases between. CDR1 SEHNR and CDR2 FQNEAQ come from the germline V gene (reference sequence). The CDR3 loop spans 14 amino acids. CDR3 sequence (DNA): TGTGCCAGCAGCTTAGGGGGCCTGAATTCACCCCTCCACTTT. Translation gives CASSLGGLNSPLHF. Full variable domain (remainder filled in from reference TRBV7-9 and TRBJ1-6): DTGVSQNPRHKITKRGQNVTFRCDPISEHNRLYWYRQTLGQGPEFLTYFQNEAQLEKSRLLSDRFSAERPKGSFSTLEIQRTEQGDSAMYLCASSLGGLNSPLHFGNGTRLTVT.

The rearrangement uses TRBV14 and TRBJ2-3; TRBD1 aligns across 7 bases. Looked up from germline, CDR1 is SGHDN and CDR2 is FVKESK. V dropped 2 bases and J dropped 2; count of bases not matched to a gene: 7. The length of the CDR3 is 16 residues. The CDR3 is CASSQPTGENTDTQYF. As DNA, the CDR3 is TGTGCCAGCAGCCAACCTACAGGGGAAAACACAGATACGCAGTATTTT.

This CDR3 reads CASSLRGGGTNEKLFF. CDR3 nucleotide sequence: TGTGCCAGCAGCTTAAGGGGCGGGGGAACTAATGAAAAACTGTTTTTT. The V gene is TRBV7-2, the J gene TRBJ1-4, with D possibly TRBD1 on 5 matching bases. Germline assignment: CDR1 SGHTA and CDR2 FQGNSA. V lost 2 bases and J lost 1, with 11 bases in between. This CDR3 contains 16 residues.

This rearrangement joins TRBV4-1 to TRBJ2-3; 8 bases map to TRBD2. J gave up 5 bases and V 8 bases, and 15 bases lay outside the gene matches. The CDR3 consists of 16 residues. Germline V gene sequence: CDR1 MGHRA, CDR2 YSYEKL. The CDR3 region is CASRTSSNIEGDTQYF. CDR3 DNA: TGCGCCAGCCGGACTAGCAGCAATATAGAGGGAGATACGCAGTATTTT.

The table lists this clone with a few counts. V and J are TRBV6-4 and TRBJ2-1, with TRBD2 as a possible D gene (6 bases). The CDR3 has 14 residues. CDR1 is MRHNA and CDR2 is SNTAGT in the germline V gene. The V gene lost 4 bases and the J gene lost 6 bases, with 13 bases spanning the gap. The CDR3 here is CASSGDGAGNEQFF. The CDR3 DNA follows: TGTGCCAGCAGTGGGGACGGAGCGGGCAATGAGCAGTTCTTC.

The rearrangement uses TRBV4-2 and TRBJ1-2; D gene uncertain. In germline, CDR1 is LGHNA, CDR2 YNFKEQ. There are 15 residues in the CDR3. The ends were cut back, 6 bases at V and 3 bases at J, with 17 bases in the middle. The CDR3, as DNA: TGTGCCAGCAGTCAAACCCAGGCCTCCTACTATGGCTACACCTTC. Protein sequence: CASSQTQASYYGYTF.

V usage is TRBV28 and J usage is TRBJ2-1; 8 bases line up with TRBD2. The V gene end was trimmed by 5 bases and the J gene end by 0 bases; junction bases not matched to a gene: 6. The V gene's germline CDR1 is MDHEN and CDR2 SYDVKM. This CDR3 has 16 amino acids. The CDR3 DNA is TGTGCCAGCAGTACCTCCACTAGCGGCTCCTACAATGAGCAGTTCTTC. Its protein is CASSTSTSGSYNEQFF.

The chain's CDR3 is CASSSRTKTGELFF. The CDR3 DNA reads as TGTGCCAGCAGTTCCAGGACTAAAACCGGGGAGCTGTTTTTT. V gene TRBV27 combines with J gene TRBJ2-2, with a tentative D call TRBD2 (6 bases). The V and J ends lost 4 bases and 5 bases respectively, with 11 bases between them. Germline CDR1 MNHEY, CDR2 SMNVEV (reference sequence). The CDR3 consists of 14 residues.

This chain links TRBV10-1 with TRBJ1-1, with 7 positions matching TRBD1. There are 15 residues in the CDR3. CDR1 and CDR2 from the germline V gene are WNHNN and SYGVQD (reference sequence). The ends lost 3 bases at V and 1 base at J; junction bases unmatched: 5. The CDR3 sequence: CASSEYRGPNTEAFF. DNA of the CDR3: TGCGCCAGCAGTGAATACAGGGGACCGAACACTGAAGCTTTCTTT.

The CDR3 sequence is CASTAGDSNQPQHF. CDR3 bases: TGTGCCAGCACCGCGGGGGATAGCAATCAGCCCCAGCATTTT. The chain links TRBV9 to TRBJ1-5; D is perhaps TRBD1 (5 bases). Per the germline V gene, CDR1 is SGDLS and CDR2 is YYNGEE. V was cut by 6 bases and J by 0 bases, with 10 bases left in between. There are 14 residues in the CDR3.

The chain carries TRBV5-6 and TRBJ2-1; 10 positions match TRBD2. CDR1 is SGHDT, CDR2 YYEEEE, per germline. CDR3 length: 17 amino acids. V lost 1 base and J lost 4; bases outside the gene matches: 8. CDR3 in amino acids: CASSLPAGTSVYNEQFF. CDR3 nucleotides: TGTGCCAGCAGCTTGCCCGCCGGGACTAGCGTATACAATGAGCAGTTCTTC.

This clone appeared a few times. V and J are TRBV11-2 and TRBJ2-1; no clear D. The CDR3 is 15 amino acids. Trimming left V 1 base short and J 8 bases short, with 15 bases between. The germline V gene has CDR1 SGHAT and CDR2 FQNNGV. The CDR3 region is CASSLVGQAIDEQFF. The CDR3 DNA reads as TGTGCCAGCAGCTTAGTTGGGCAGGCGATCGATGAGCAGTTCTTC.

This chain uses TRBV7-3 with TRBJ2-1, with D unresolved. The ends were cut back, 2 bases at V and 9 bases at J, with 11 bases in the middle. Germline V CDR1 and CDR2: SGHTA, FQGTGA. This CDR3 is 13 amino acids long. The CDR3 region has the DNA TGTGCCAGCAGCTTATTGGGTTCAGGTGAGCAGTTCTTC. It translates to CASSLLGSGEQFF. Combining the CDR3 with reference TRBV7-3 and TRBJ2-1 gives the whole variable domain GAGVSQTPSNKVTEKGKYVELRCDPISGHTALYWYRQSLGQGPEFLIYFQGTGAADDSGLPNDRFFAVRPEGSVSTLKIQRTERGDSAVYLCASSLLGSGEQFFGPGTRLTVL.

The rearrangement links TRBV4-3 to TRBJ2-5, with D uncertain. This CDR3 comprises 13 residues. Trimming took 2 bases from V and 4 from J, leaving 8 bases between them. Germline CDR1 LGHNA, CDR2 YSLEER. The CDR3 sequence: CASSQNFLETQYF. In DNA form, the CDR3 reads TGCGCCAGCAGCCAAAACTTTTTAGAGACCCAGTACTTC.

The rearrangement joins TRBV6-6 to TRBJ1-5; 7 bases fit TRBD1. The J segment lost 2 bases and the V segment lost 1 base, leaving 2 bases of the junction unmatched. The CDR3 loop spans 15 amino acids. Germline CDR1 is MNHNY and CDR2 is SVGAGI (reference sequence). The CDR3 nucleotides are TGTGCCAGCAGTTACTTGGGGACAGGCAATCAGCCCCAGCATTTT. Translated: CASSYLGTGNQPQHF.

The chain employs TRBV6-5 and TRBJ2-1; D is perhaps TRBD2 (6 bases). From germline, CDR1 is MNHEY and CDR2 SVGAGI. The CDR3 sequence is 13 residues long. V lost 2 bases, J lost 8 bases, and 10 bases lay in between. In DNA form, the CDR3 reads TGTGCCAGCAGTTACGGGCCGGGGGATGAGCAGTTCTTC. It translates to CASSYGPGDEQFF.

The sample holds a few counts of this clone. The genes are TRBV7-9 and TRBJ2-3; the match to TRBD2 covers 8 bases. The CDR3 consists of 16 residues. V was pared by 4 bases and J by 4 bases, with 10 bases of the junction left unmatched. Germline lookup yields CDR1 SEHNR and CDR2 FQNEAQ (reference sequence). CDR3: CASSSPGLVSADTQYF. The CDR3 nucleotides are TGTGCCAGCAGCTCGCCGGGACTAGTATCCGCAGATACGCAGTATTTT.

CDR3 sequence reads: CASSSTRETEAFF. The CDR3 DNA sequence: TGCGCCAGCAGCTCGACCAGGGAAACTGAAGCTTTCTTT. V and J are TRBV5-1 and TRBJ1-1; D is perhaps TRBD1 (5 bases). The V gene lost 3 bases and the J gene lost 5 bases, with 11 bases spanning the gap. The germline V gene has CDR1 SGHRS and CDR2 YFSETQ. The CDR3 runs 13 residues.

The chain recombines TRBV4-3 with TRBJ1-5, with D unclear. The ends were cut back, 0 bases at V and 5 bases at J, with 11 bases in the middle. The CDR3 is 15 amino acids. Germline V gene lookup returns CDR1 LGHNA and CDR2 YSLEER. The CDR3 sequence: CASSQDLRQYQPQHF. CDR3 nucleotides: TGCGCCAGCAGCCAAGATCTGCGGCAGTATCAGCCCCAGCATTTT.

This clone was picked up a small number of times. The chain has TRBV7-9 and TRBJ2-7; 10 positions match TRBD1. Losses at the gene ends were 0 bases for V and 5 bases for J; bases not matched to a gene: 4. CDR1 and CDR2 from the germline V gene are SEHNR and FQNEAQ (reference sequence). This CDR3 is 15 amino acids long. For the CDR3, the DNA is TGTGCCAGCAGCTTAGCGGTGGGACAGGGGAACGAGCAGTACTTC. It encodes CASSLAVGQGNEQYF.

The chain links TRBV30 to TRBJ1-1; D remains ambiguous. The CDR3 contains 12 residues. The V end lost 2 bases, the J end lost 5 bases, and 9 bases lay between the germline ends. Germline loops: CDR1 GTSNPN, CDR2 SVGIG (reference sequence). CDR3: CAWSSLLTEAFF. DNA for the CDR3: TGTGCCTGGAGTTCCCTGTTAACTGAAGCTTTCTTT. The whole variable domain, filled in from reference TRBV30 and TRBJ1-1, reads SQTIHQWPATLVQPVGSPLSLECTVEGTSNPNLYWYRQAAGRGLQLLFYSVGIGQISSEVPQNLSASRPQDRQFILSSKKLLLSDSGFYLCAWSSLLTEAFFGQGTRLTVV.